Here is one TCR beta chain with its context. The sample is drawn from a study of blood T cell repertoires in COVID-19. About the study: Material from acute and convalescent COVID-19 was sourced from the United States, Italy and Spain. PBMCs, B-cell-depleted T cells, or T cells were the source of the cDNA or gDNA that made up the material.

In the study's own analysis: Estimation of nucleated cell counts relied on the amplification of reference gene primers. Repertoires were generated with immunoSEQ multiplex PCR, while TCRdb's copy carries only in-frame clones and drops some. Clone size and V and J calls were adopted from that table, with D and trimming inferred from the DNA. This table holds 190,000 or so clones, around 87% found once. J gave up 2 bases and V 2 bases, and 8 bases lay outside the gene matches. Germline CDR1 reads KGHDR; CDR2 reads SFDVKD. The CDR3 spans 17 residues. The chain combines TRBV24-1 with TRBJ2-5; 9 nucleotides agree with TRBD1. This clonotype originated in a man aged 40-49 years with active or convalescent COVID-19. Material for sequencing was peripheral blood. In DNA, the CDR3 is TGTGCCACCAGTGATTCCCGACAGGGGGGGTATCAAGAGACCCAGTACTTC. This gives the protein CATSDSRQGGYQETQYF.